The rows below give T cell receptor beta chains drawn from one sample of a study of control samples from healthy donors and cancer patients. Produced via immunoSEQ multiplex PCR; TCRdb's table is partial and in-frame only. Of some 150,000 clones listed, about 94% are singletons. Sample: PBMCs. These receptors were taken from a man aged 60-69 years with colorectal cancer. Both conserved end residues are part of each CDR3. The D gene is left open where the match is weak. Only part of the rows carry a size: once, few, many, or a class if the clone is expanded.

CDR3 protein: CASKSAAGGVRQPQHF; CDR3 DNA: TGTGCCAGTAAATCGGCGGCAGGGGGCGTGCGGCAGCCCCAGCATTTT; V gene: TRBV19; clone size: -; J gene: TRBJ1-5; D gene: TRBD1
CDR3 protein: CAISESIRTRADTQYF; CDR3 DNA: TGTGCCATCAGTGAGTCCATTAGGACCAGGGCAGATACGCAGTATTTT; V gene: TRBV10-3; clone size: -; J gene: TRBJ2-3; D gene: -
CDR3 protein: CASIQTPTGGAGRRTQRNYGYTF; CDR3 DNA: TGTGCCAGTATCCAAACCCCGACCGGGGGCGCCGGGCGCCGTACCCAGAGAAACTATGGCTACACCTTC; V gene: TRBV19; clone size: -; J gene: TRBJ1-2; D gene: -
CDR3 protein: CASSSRDGNTIYF; CDR3 DNA: TGTGCCAGCAGCAGCAGGGACGGAAACACCATATATTTT; V gene: TRBV5-6; clone size: -; J gene: TRBJ1-3; D gene: -
CDR3 protein: CASSQNQGATEAFF; CDR3 DNA: TGTGCCAGCAGTCAAAACCAGGGGGCTACTGAAGCTTTCTTT; V gene: TRBV3-1/TRBV3-2; clone size: -; J gene: TRBJ1-1; D gene: TRBD1
CDR3 protein: CASSWDGNTEAFF; CDR3 DNA: TGTGCCAGCAGCTGGGACGGGAACACTGAAGCTTTCTTT; V gene: TRBV5-5; clone size: -; J gene: TRBJ1-1; D gene: -
CDR3 protein: CASSFRQGDSPLHF; CDR3 DNA: TGTGCCAGCAGCTTTAGACAGGGGGATTCACCCCTCCACTTT; V gene: TRBV5-5; clone size: -; J gene: TRBJ1-6; D gene: TRBD1
CDR3 protein: CASSPPTGEGGTGELFF; CDR3 DNA: TGTGCCAGCTCACCACCTACGGGGGAAGGCGGCACCGGGGAGCTGTTTTTT; V gene: TRBV18; clone size: -; J gene: TRBJ2-2; D gene: -
CDR3 protein: CASSLDYGGRETQYF; CDR3 DNA: TGTGCCAGCAGCTTAGATTACGGGGGGCGGGAGACCCAGTACTTC; V gene: TRBV7-2; clone size: -; J gene: TRBJ2-5; D gene: -
CDR3 protein: CASSRTGATNEKLFF; CDR3 DNA: TGTGCCAGTAGTCGGACAGGGGCAACTAATGAAAAACTGTTTTTT; V gene: TRBV19; clone size: -; J gene: TRBJ1-4; D gene: TRBD1
CDR3 protein: CASSHDALGGSDTGELFF; CDR3 DNA: TGCGCCAGCAGCCATGACGCACTAGGGGGCTCGGACACCGGGGAGCTGTTTTTT; V gene: TRBV4-3; clone size: -; J gene: TRBJ2-2; D gene: TRBD1
CDR3 protein: CASSLRAPQGGINTEAFF; CDR3 DNA: TGTGCCAGCAGCTTAAGGGCGCCGCAGGGGGGAATAAACACTGAAGCTTTCTTT; V gene: TRBV11-2; clone size: -; J gene: TRBJ1-1; D gene: TRBD1
CDR3 protein: CASSHPGNSGNTIYF; CDR3 DNA: TGCGCCAGCAGCCATCCCGGGAACTCTGGAAACACCATATATTTT; V gene: TRBV4-1; clone size: -; J gene: TRBJ1-3; D gene: -
CDR3 protein: CASSYGTENEKLFF; CDR3 DNA: TGTGCCAGCAGTTACGGGACAGAGAATGAAAAACTGTTTTTT; V gene: TRBV6-5; clone size: -; J gene: TRBJ1-4; D gene: TRBD1
CDR3 protein: CASSLWGTPVDTEAFF; CDR3 DNA: TGTGCCAGCAGTTTATGGGGGACCCCTGTTGACACTGAAGCTTTCTTT; V gene: TRBV28; clone size: once; J gene: TRBJ1-1; D gene: -
CDR3 protein: CASSMVQGWADTQYF; CDR3 DNA: TGTGCCAGTAGTATGGTTCAGGGATGGGCAGATACGCAGTATTTT; V gene: TRBV19; clone size: -; J gene: TRBJ2-3; D gene: -
CDR3 protein: CASSLSGGLDTQYF; CDR3 DNA: TGTGCCAGCAGCCTCAGCGGGGGGTTAGATACGCAGTATTTT; V gene: TRBV7-2; clone size: -; J gene: TRBJ2-3; D gene: TRBD2
CDR3 protein: CASRRGPAQPQHF; CDR3 DNA: TGTGCCAGCAGAAGGGGACCGGCGCAGCCCCAGCATTTT; V gene: TRBV12-3/TRBV12-4; clone size: -; J gene: TRBJ1-5; D gene: -
CDR3 protein: CASSLGLASTGELFF; CDR3 DNA: TGTGCCAGCAGCTTGGGGCTAGCGAGCACCGGGGAGCTGTTTTTT; V gene: TRBV5-6; clone size: -; J gene: TRBJ2-2; D gene: -
CDR3 protein: CSASSRAPDNYGYTF; CDR3 DNA: TGCAGTGCTAGTTCCCGGGCCCCGGACAATTATGGCTACACCTTC; V gene: TRBV20-1; clone size: -; J gene: TRBJ1-2; D gene: -
CDR3 protein: CASTKLADTQYF; CDR3 DNA: TGTGCCAGCACCAAACTAGCCGATACGCAGTATTTT; V gene: TRBV12-3/TRBV12-4; clone size: -; J gene: TRBJ2-3; D gene: -
CDR3 protein: CASSQEGQDATNEKLFF; CDR3 DNA: TGTGCCAGCAGCCAAGAGGGGCAGGATGCAACTAATGAAAAACTGTTTTTT; V gene: TRBV3-1/TRBV3-2; clone size: -; J gene: TRBJ1-4; D gene: -
CDR3 protein: CASSIKGTSGYNEQFF; CDR3 DNA: TGTGCCAGTAGTATTAAGGGGACTAGCGGGTACAATGAGCAGTTCTTC; V gene: TRBV19; clone size: -; J gene: TRBJ2-1; D gene: TRBD2
CDR3 protein: CASKLTFLMDSSYNEQFF; CDR3 DNA: TGTGCCAGCAAATTAACGTTTCTCATGGACAGTTCTTACAATGAGCAGTTCTTC; V gene: TRBV5-8; clone size: -; J gene: TRBJ2-1; D gene: -
CDR3 protein: CAWMPGLRNTEAFF; CDR3 DNA: TGTGCCTGGATGCCGGGACTTAGGAACACTGAAGCTTTCTTT; V gene: TRBV30; clone size: -; J gene: TRBJ1-1; D gene: -
CDR3 protein: CSVEDAGQGGGTGELFF; CDR3 DNA: TGCAGCGTTGAAGATGCGGGGCAGGGGGGTGGCACCGGGGAGCTGTTTTTT; V gene: TRBV29-1; clone size: -; J gene: TRBJ2-2; D gene: -
CDR3 protein: CASSFGISGNTIYF; CDR3 DNA: TGCGCCAGCAGCTTTGGGATTTCTGGAAACACCATATATTTT; V gene: TRBV5-1; clone size: -; J gene: TRBJ1-3; D gene: -
CDR3 protein: CASSSSRGGPRETQYF; CDR3 DNA: TGTGCCAGCAGCTCGTCGCGGGGGGGCCCACGAGAGACCCAGTACTTC; V gene: TRBV7-9; clone size: once; J gene: TRBJ2-5; D gene: TRBD2
CDR3 protein: CASPRDRGGEAFF; CDR3 DNA: TGTGCCAGCCCTAGGGACAGGGGCGGTGAAGCTTTCTTT; V gene: TRBV2; clone size: -; J gene: TRBJ1-1; D gene: TRBD1
CDR3 protein: CASSLRGQGSYEQYF; CDR3 DNA: TGTGCCAGCAGCTTAAGAGGACAGGGTTCCTACGAGCAGTACTTC; V gene: TRBV7-9; clone size: -; J gene: TRBJ2-7; D gene: TRBD1
CDR3 protein: CASSFQGGGNQPQHF; CDR3 DNA: TGTGCCAGCAGCTTCCAGGGAGGAGGCAATCAGCCCCAGCATTTT; V gene: TRBV5-8; clone size: -; J gene: TRBJ1-5; D gene: -
CDR3 protein: CASNPTGGTNEKLFF; CDR3 DNA: TGTGCCAGCAACCCTACAGGGGGAACTAATGAAAAACTGTTTTTT; V gene: TRBV6-5; clone size: -; J gene: TRBJ1-4; D gene: TRBD1
CDR3 protein: CASSLRDSWRRSVEKLFF; CDR3 DNA: TGTGCCAGCAGCTTACGGGACTCTTGGAGGAGGTCGGTTGAAAAACTGTTTTTT; V gene: TRBV7-8; clone size: -; J gene: TRBJ1-4; D gene: -